The entry that follows covers one T cell receptor beta chain sequence. Its target is unknown. This entry is derived from a study of cytomegalovirus exposure and HLA in healthy donors. Study-wide points: In a later analysis, specific HLA alleles were associated with approximately 17,000 TCR beta sequences at a 0.05 false discovery rate. The study had only CMV serostatus as immune exposure information. In vitro checks showed that a few CMV-associated chains really do target CMV antigens. The authors later linked a missense DCLRE1C variant to TCR beta V- and J-gene trimming.

PCR employed 60 Vbeta and 13 Jbeta primers. Clones were sequenced by immunoSEQ multiplex PCR, and TCRdb holds only the in-frame ones, with some missing. This sample has tens of thousands of clones, with approximately 71% found just once. Trimming pared 5 bases from V and 6 bases from J, leaving 16 bases between. There are 15 residues in the CDR3. Germline V gene sequence: CDR1 MNHEY, CDR2 SVGAGI. The specimen was PBMCs. The chain joins TRBV6-5 to TRBJ2-2, with D uncertain. This TCR was sampled from a woman in her thirties or forties in good health and CMV-seropositive. CDR3 DNA sequence: TGTGCCAGCAGTCCCCTGGGTAGCATACCCGGGGAGCTGTTTTTT. This encodes CASSPLGSIPGELFF.